This TCR beta chain was observed in a study of OX40 agonist ivuxolimab in advanced cancers. Study at large: Ivuxolimab, an agonist antibody against OX40 (CD134), was given to patients.

A remark on this clone: The antigen is undetermined.

Study-level findings and limits: Clonal expansion was seen in CD4+ and CD8+ blood T cells by week 6 at 0.1 to 3.0 mg/kg.

Measured with immunoSEQ multiplex PCR; TCRdb has only the in-frame clones, and not every one. The sample holds 60,000 or so clones, 94% seen once. V dropped 6 bases and J dropped 2; count of bases not matched to a gene: 5. There are 14 residues in the CDR3. CDR1 MNHEY and CDR2 SMNVEV come from the germline V gene (reference sequence). Source: CD4+ or CD8+ T cells sorted from blood, taken in a trial of the OX40 agonist ivuxolimab. The receptor was isolated from an adult with an advanced solid tumor such as melanoma, head and neck, liver or kidney cancer. V and J are TRBV27 and TRBJ1-2; 8 nucleotides match TRBD1. The CDR3 sequence: CASSPGQANYGYTF. The CDR3 DNA reads TGTGCCAGCAGCCCGGGACAGGCAAACTATGGCTACACCTTC.